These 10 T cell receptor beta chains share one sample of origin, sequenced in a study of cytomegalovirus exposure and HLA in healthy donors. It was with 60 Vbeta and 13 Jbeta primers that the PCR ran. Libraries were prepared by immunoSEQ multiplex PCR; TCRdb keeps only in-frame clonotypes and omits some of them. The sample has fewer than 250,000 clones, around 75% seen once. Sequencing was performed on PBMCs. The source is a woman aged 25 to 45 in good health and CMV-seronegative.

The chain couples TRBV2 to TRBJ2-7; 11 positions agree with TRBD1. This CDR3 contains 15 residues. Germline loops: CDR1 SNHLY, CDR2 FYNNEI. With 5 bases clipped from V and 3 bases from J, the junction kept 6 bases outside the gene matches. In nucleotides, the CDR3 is TGTGCCAGCAGTAGCCCCGGGACAGGGGGCTACGAGCAGTACTTC. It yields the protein CASSSPGTGGYEQYF.

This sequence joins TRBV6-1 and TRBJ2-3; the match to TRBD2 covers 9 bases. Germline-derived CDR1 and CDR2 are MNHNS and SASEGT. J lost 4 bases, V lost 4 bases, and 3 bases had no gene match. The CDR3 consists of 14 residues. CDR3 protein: CASSVLAGSDTQYF. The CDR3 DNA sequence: TGTGCCAGCAGTGTCCTAGCGGGATCAGATACGCAGTATTTT.

For the CDR3, the DNA is TGTGCCAGCAGCTTAGATCTCTCGGGAGGGGGCGCAGATGGCTACACCTTC. Amino acids: CASSLDLSGGGADGYTF. The chain combines TRBV11-2 with TRBJ1-2, with 7 bases fitting TRBD1. Germline trimming cut 0 bases from V and 6 bases from J; bases unmatched to any gene: 13. The CDR3 has 17 amino acids. The V gene's germline CDR1 is SGHAT and CDR2 FQNNGV.

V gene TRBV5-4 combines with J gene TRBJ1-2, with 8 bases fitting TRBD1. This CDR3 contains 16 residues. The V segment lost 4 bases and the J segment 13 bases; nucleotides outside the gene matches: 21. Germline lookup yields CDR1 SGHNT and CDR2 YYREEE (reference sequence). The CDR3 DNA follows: TGTGCCAGCAGCCTGGGTTCGTTTTCCCAGGGGGCAGGTGGCACCTTC. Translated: CASSLGSFSQGAGGTF.

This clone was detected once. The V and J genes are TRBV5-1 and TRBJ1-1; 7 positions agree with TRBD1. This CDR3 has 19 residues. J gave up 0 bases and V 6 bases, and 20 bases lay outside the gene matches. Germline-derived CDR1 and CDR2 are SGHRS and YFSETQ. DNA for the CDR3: TGCGCCAGCACCTTCGATGGGGCATGGACAGGTCCCTTGAACACTGAAGCTTTCTTT. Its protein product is CASTFDGAWTGPLNTEAFF.

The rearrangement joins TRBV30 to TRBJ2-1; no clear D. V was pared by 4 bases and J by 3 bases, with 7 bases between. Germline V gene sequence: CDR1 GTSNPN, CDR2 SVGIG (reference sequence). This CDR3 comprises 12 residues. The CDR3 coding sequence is TGTGCCTGGACTAAAATCTACAATGAGCAGTTCTTC. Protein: CAWTKIYNEQFF.

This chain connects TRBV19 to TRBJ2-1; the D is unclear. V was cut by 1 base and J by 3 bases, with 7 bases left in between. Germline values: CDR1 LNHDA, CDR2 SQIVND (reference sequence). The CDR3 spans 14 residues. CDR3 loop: CASSIGQIYNEQFF. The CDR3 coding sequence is TGTGCCAGTAGTATAGGGCAGATCTACAATGAGCAGTTCTTC.

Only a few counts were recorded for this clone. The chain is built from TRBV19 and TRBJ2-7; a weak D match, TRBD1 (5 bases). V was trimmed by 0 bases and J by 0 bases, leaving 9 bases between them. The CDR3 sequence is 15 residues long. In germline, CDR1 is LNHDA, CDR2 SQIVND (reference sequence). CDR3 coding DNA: TGTGCCAGTAGTATAGAGGCCGACAGCTCCTACGAGCAGTACTTC. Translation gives CASSIEADSSYEQYF.

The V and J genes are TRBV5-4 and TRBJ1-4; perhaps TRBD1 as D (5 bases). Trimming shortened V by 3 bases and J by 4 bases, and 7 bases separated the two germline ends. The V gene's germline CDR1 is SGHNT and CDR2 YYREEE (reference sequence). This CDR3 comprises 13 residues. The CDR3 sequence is CASSSDSNEKLFF. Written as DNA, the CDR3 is TGTGCCAGCAGCTCTGACAGTAATGAAAAACTGTTTTTT.

Here the CDR3 DNA reads TGTGCCAGCCTCGGGACAGCAGCTAAAGCTTTCTTT. Its protein product is CASLGTAAKAFF. This chain uses TRBV6-6 with TRBJ1-1; 7 bases are shared with TRBD1. CDR3 length: 12 residues. Losses at the gene ends were 8 bases for V and 9 bases for J; bases not matched to a gene: 9. Germline assignment: CDR1 MNHNY and CDR2 SVGAGI (reference sequence).